This entry concerns a single T cell receptor (beta chain). Its antigen is unknown. Germline and junction disagree at one end, which may indicate a read error. As to treatment: roughly 11-day PBMC culture with coronavirus spike peptide pools or control peptides (ViraFEST assay). These CD4+ T cells came from an unexposed donor, sampled before the COVID-19 pandemic (2011-2018). TCRs were sequenced by ViraFEST after antigen-specific T cells had been expanded with peptide pools. Both SARS-CoV-2 S/N and four cold-coronavirus spikes were used, cells permitting, to probe CD4+ T cells of unexposed donors. The CDR3 has 11 amino acids. The germline V gene encodes CDR1 MNHNS and CDR2 SASEGT. Sequenced with the Oncomine TCR Beta short-read assay was DNA taken from cultured CD4+ T cells. Genomic DNA from cultured CD4+ T cells was extracted. Using its own MiXCR run on the PCR reads, TCRdb lists one record per CDR3 protein. The sample records about 9,200 distinct CDR3 sequences, 35% being singletons.

The source of the sample is a study of vaccination and CD4 T cells after COVID-19. Study-wide context: Post-COVID specimens were obtained a median 101 days after diagnosis (range 35 to 161).

This sequence joins TRBV6-1 and TRBJ2-5, with a weak D call TRBD2 (5 bases). Sequencing was performed on CD4+ T cells from blood, cultured in vitro. This TCR was sampled from a human donor in good health. CDR3 nucleotide sequence: TGTGCCAGCAGGGAAGGGAGCCGCCAGTACTTC. Encoded protein: CASREGSRQYF.